The 7 T cell receptor beta chains given below trace back to one sample, sequenced in a study of blood T cells in healthy people across ages. PCR was performed a second time for about 7 to 12 cycles using a sample-barcoded 5' primer and a J-beta primer mix. Each CDR3 protein is one row after TCRdb ran MiXCR on the 5' RACE reads. The sample gives 700,000 to 1,000,000 distinct CDR3 sequences, under 45% of which show up once; approximately 19% is in the top ten. Sequencing was performed on blood. These receptors all stem from a man in his sixties in good health.

This clonotype showed up just a few times. It may be a read error: a sequence one base away is much more abundant. CDR3 sequence reads: CSAPDYPSYEQYF. DNA for the CDR3: TGCAGTGCCCCGGACTACCCCTCCTACGAGCAGTACTTC. This chain links TRBV20-1 with TRBJ2-7, with D possibly TRBD2 on 6 matching bases. V gave up 6 bases and J gave up 0 bases, with 12 bases separating them. Germline V gene data show CDR1 as DFQATT and CDR2 as SNEGSKA (reference sequence). This CDR3 comprises 13 residues.

This clonotype was recorded a few times. V gene TRBV30 combines with J gene TRBJ1-5; D ambiguous. This CDR3 is built from 13 residues. Trimming pared 0 bases from V and 5 bases from J, leaving 8 bases between. Looked up from germline, CDR1 is GTSNPN and CDR2 is SVGIG (reference sequence). The DNA of the CDR3 is TGTGCCTGGAGTGTACTGGGAGATCAGCCCCAGCATTTT. This gives the protein CAWSVLGDQPQHF.

This clonotype was picked up a small number of times. CDR3 protein: CSALPGEASPLHF. CDR3 DNA: TGCAGTGCCCTCCCCGGGGAGGCTTCACCCCTCCACTTT. The chain employs TRBV20-1 and TRBJ1-6; D is unclear. CDR3 size: 13 residues. Germline V gene data show CDR1 as DFQATT and CDR2 as SNEGSKA (reference sequence). Deletions cut 6 bases from V and 9 bases from J, with 15 bases between.

This clonotype appeared a few times. The chain employs TRBV12-3 or TRBV12-4 and TRBJ2-3; the match to TRBD2 covers 10 bases. This CDR3 spans 18 amino acids. V lost 4 bases and J lost 2; bases outside the gene matches: 12. Here the CDR3 reads CASSYYSGGDADTDTQYF. CDR3 nucleotides: TGTGCCAGCAGTTACTACAGCGGGGGGGACGCGGACACAGATACGCAGTATTTT.

The sample holds many counts of this clonotype. The rearrangement joins TRBV20-1 to TRBJ2-7; the D gene is possibly TRBD1 (5 bases). The CDR3 sequence is 13 residues long. Germline CDR1 reads DFQATT; CDR2 reads SNEGSKA (reference sequence). Trimming took off 3 bases at V and 5 bases at J, with 14 bases between the two ends. The CDR3 DNA is TGCAGTGCTAGGGGGCCCGCTGGAAACGAGCAGTACTTC. Its translation is CSARGPAGNEQYF.

This chain joins TRBV14 and TRBJ2-7; D unresolved. The CDR3 has 15 residues. Per the germline V gene, CDR1 is SGHDN and CDR2 is FVKESK. The V and J ends lost 1 base and 3 bases respectively, with 13 bases between them. The CDR3 is CASSQGAGAYYEQYF. For the CDR3, the DNA is TGTGCCAGCAGCCAAGGGGCAGGCGCATACTACGAGCAGTACTTC.

The rearrangement uses TRBV5-6 and TRBJ2-7, with D unresolved. The CDR3 runs 15 residues. Germline-derived CDR1 and CDR2 are SGHDT and YYEEEE. Trimming took off 4 bases at V and 4 bases at J, with 18 bases between the two ends. CDR3 in DNA: TGTGCCAGCAGCGTCGGGCCAACGCCGACTTACGAGCAGTACTTC. Translating gives CASSVGPTPTYEQYF.